This TCR beta chain was sequenced in a study of T cell repertoires in cytomegalovirus infection. Across the whole study: CMV infection plus the matching HLA type was flagged by public TCR beta signatures.

MiXCR, applied by TCRdb to the reads, yields one record per CDR3 protein. The data hold approximately 190,000 distinct CDR3 sequences, with over 25% observed a single time. The CDR3 has 14 residues. V gave up 5 bases and J gave up 2 bases, with 12 bases separating them. CDR1 is SGHTA, CDR2 FQGNSA, per germline. Regarding the study as a whole: Accumulated public TCR beta family frequency recognized individuals carrying CMV together with the relevant HLA.

This clonotype has just a few counts. Its antigen is not known. The chain employs TRBV7-2 and TRBJ1-1; D uncertain. The sequence was obtained from a human donor in good health (CMV status not recorded). Some clones in this sample may be carry-over from other donors' samples. The sample was PBMCs. The CDR3 sequence is CASSPRSLNTEAFF. The CDR3 DNA is TGTGCCAGCAGCCCCCGTAGCCTAAACACTGAAGCTTTCTTT. The complete variable domain, with remaining parts taken from reference TRBV7-2 and TRBJ1-1, reads GAGVSQSPSNKVTEKGKDVELRCDPISGHTALYWYRQSLGQGLEFLIYFQGNSAPDKSGLPSDRFSAERTGGSVSTLTIQRTQQEDSAVYLCASSPRSLNTEAFFGQGTRLTVV.